A selection of T cell receptor beta chains follows, all from one sample in a study of cytomegalovirus exposure and HLA in healthy donors. Some clones are missing from TCRdb's copy, which holds only in-frame ones; the method was immunoSEQ multiplex PCR. The table lists under 250,000 clones, 80% to 85% of them singletons. Sample: PBMCs. Receptor source: a woman in her fifties or sixties in good health and CMV-seropositive. Each CDR3 is given with its conserved first and last residue. D genes are given only for firm matches. Clone sizes are given selectively: once, few, many, or a class where the clone is expanded.

abundance,j_gene,v_gene,d_gene,CDR3aa,CDR3nt
once,TRBJ2-5,TRBV9,.,CASSPQGGGGQETQYF,TGTGCCAGCAGCCCCCAGGGGGGAGGTGGGCAAGAGACCCAGTACTTC
once,TRBJ2-2,TRBV9,.,CASSANRRGSNTGELFF,TGTGCCAGCAGCGCCAATCGGCGAGGGTCGAACACCGGGGAGCTGTTTTTT
.,TRBJ2-5,TRBV2,.,CASSENRVQETQYF,TGTGCCAGCAGCGAAAACAGGGTACAAGAGACCCAGTACTTC
.,TRBJ2-2,TRBV6-1,.,CASSLVPGELFF,TGTGCCAGCAGCCTCGTTCCCGGGGAGCTGTTTTTT
.,TRBJ1-2,TRBV7-6,TRBD1,CASSSAGTGGGYGYTF,TGTGCCAGCAGCTCAGCTGGGACAGGGGGAGGCTATGGCTACACCTTC
.,TRBJ2-5,TRBV7-6,TRBD1,CASSLEGDSQTQETQYF,TGTGCCAGCAGCTTAGAAGGGGACAGCCAGACTCAAGAGACCCAGTACTTC
.,TRBJ1-2,TRBV6-5,TRBD1,CASSRGGTLGYTF,TGTGCCAGCAGTCGAGGGGGCACTTTGGGCTACACCTTC
.,TRBJ2-7,TRBV6-6,.,CASSYKGYEQYF,TGTGCCAGCAGTTATAAGGGGTACGAGCAGTACTTC
.,TRBJ2-3,TRBV11-1,TRBD2,CASSRRLADTDTQYF,TGTGCCAGCAGCCGCAGACTAGCGGACACAGATACGCAGTATTTT
.,TRBJ1-2,TRBV14,.,CASSQGPRQRQPYTF,TGTGCCAGCAGCCAAGGCCCCAGACAGAGACAGCCCTACACCTTC
.,TRBJ1-1,TRBV9,.,CASSATAGKNTEAFF,TGTGCCAGCAGCGCCACGGCAGGCAAGAACACTGAAGCTTTCTTT
.,TRBJ1-5,TRBV6-6,.,CASRPDRISNQPQHF,TGTGCCAGCAGACCTGACAGGATAAGCAATCAGCCCCAGCATTTT
.,TRBJ1-5,TRBV29-1,TRBD1,CSVSRDRGNQPQHF,TGCAGCGTTTCCCGGGACAGGGGGAACCAGCCCCAGCATTTT
.,TRBJ1-1,TRBV29-1,.,CSVESRHSNTEAFF,TGCAGCGTTGAATCCCGACATTCGAACACTGAAGCTTTCTTT
.,TRBJ2-7,TRBV9,TRBD2,CASSVGLAGTYEQYF,TGTGCCAGCAGCGTAGGTCTAGCGGGGACCTACGAGCAGTACTTC
.,TRBJ2-7,TRBV6-6,.,CASSYLSGSYEQYF,TGTGCCAGCAGTTACTTAAGCGGATCCTACGAGCAGTACTTC
.,TRBJ2-1,TRBV2,TRBD2,CASSEARTSEQFF,TGTGCCAGCAGTGAAGCAAGGACTAGCGAGCAGTTCTTC
.,TRBJ1-1,TRBV5-6,.,CASSRIQAPTEAFF,TGTGCCAGCAGCAGAATTCAGGCGCCCACTGAAGCTTTCTTT
few,TRBJ1-2,TRBV28,TRBD1,CASTPGTGGNYGYTF,TGTGCCAGCACTCCCGGGACAGGGGGAAACTATGGCTACACCTTC
.,TRBJ2-1,TRBV10-3,TRBD2,CATRTSGRVYEQFF,TGTGCCACTCGGACTAGCGGGAGGGTTTATGAGCAGTTCTTC
.,TRBJ2-7,TRBV27,.,CASFSLFPYEQYF,TGTGCCAGCTTTTCCCTTTTCCCCTACGAGCAGTACTTC
once,TRBJ2-7,TRBV6-6,TRBD1,CASSPWGQGTRQYF,TGTGCCAGCAGCCCCTGGGGACAGGGTACTCGGCAGTACTTC
.,TRBJ2-7,TRBV5-1,TRBD1,CASSPPGQGYEQYF,TGCGCCAGCAGCCCTCCGGGACAGGGCTACGAGCAGTACTTC
.,TRBJ2-1,TRBV15,TRBD2,CATSRDPGLAGGEQFF,TGTGCCACCAGCAGAGACCCCGGACTAGCGGGAGGTGAGCAGTTCTTC
few,TRBJ1-5,TRBV6-6,.,CASSSGDQPQHF,TGTGCCAGCAGTTCGGGGGATCAGCCCCAGCATTTT
.,TRBJ1-3,TRBV6-1,.,CASSARQIFSGNTIYF,TGTGCCAGCAGTGCCCGACAGATCTTCTCTGGAAACACCATATATTTT
once,TRBJ2-1,TRBV15,.,CATSSTTSSYNEQFF,TGTGCCACCAGCAGCACTACGTCCTCCTACAATGAGCAGTTCTTC
.,TRBJ1-3,TRBV7-2,.,CASSFQRGSGNTIYF,TGTGCCAGCAGCTTCCAAAGGGGAAGCGGAAACACCATATATTTT
.,TRBJ2-2,TRBV9,.,CASNHGTGSPAGELFF,TGTGCCAGCAACCACGGAACAGGGTCGCCAGCCGGGGAGCTGTTTTTT
.,TRBJ2-7,TRBV27,.,CASSLSRNSYEQYF,TGTGCCAGCAGTTTATCGCGCAATAGCTACGAGCAGTACTTC
.,TRBJ1-1,TRBV19,.,CASSPSLDTEAFF,TGTGCCAGTAGTCCGAGCCTGGACACTGAAGCTTTCTTT
.,TRBJ1-5,TRBV6-1,TRBD1,CASRSTGGINQPQHF,TGTGCCAGCAGAAGTACAGGGGGAATTAATCAGCCCCAGCATTTT
.,TRBJ1-2,TRBV29-1,.,CSWQGLGGYTF,TGCAGCTGGCAGGGGCTGGGTGGCTACACCTTC
.,TRBJ1-3,TRBV7-9,.,CASRRTGRRNTIYF,TGTGCCAGCAGGCGGACCGGGAGGAGAAACACCATATATTTT
.,TRBJ1-3,TRBV5-6,.,CASSLGQLNTIYF,TGTGCCAGCAGCTTGGGACAGTTAAACACCATATATTTT
once,TRBJ1-2,TRBV27,.,CASSRQINYGYTF,TGTGCCAGCAGTCGACAGATTAACTATGGCTACACCTTC
.,TRBJ1-1,TRBV5-1,.,CASSPFLQGLNTEAFF,TGCGCCAGCAGCCCCTTTCTACAGGGATTGAACACTGAAGCTTTCTTT
.,TRBJ2-7,TRBV5-1,.,CASSLDSVSSYEQYF,TGCGCCAGCAGCTTGGACAGTGTAAGCTCCTACGAGCAGTACTTC
.,TRBJ2-7,TRBV27,.,CASSFGESGFGEQYF,TGTGCCAGCAGTTTTGGGGAAAGCGGTTTTGGCGAGCAGTACTTC
.,TRBJ1-1,TRBV7-9,.,CASSPSSVGRENTEAFF,TGTGCCAGCAGCCCCTCGTCGGTGGGCAGAGAGAACACTGAAGCTTTCTTT
few,TRBJ1-3,TRBV6-6,.,CASSTGYTIYF,TGTGCCAGCAGTACAGGTTACACCATATATTTT
.,TRBJ2-7,TRBV5-6,TRBD2,CASSLSLAGLEQYF,TGTGCCAGCAGCTTGTCACTAGCGGGCCTCGAGCAGTACTTC
.,TRBJ2-7,TRBV5-1,TRBD2,CASSLALRLAGGPGEQYF,TGCGCCAGCAGCTTGGCCCTCAGACTAGCGGGAGGGCCAGGGGAGCAGTACTTC
.,TRBJ2-3,TRBV11-2,TRBD2,CASSLGTGTSSRLTDTQYF,TGTGCCAGCAGCTTAGGCACCGGGACTAGCAGTAGACTAACAGATACGCAGTATTTT
.,TRBJ2-3,TRBV9,TRBD2,CASSVSAGGDTQYF,TGTGCCAGCAGCGTATCAGCGGGAGGAGATACGCAGTATTTT
.,TRBJ2-1,TRBV28,.,CASSLYRESSYNEQFF,TGTGCCAGCAGTTTGTACAGGGAATCTTCCTACAATGAGCAGTTCTTC
.,TRBJ2-7,TRBV11-1,TRBD2,CASTDVREGYEQYF,TGTGCCAGCACCGACGTACGGGAGGGCTACGAGCAGTACTTC